These 27 T cell receptor beta chains were sequenced from one sample in a study of cytomegalovirus exposure and HLA in healthy donors. In the PCR, 60 Vbeta and 13 Jbeta primers were used. TCRdb keeps only in-frame clones here, not all; method: immunoSEQ multiplex PCR. The data show some 150,000 clones, approximately 85% seen once. Material: PBMCs. The receptor source for this set is a woman aged 45-60 years in good health and CMV-seropositive.

The V and J genes are TRBV11-2 and TRBJ2-3, with TRBD2 identical over 7 bases. The CDR3 runs 13 residues. Germline V gene data show CDR1 as SGHAT and CDR2 as FQNNGV. Losses at the gene ends were 0 bases for V and 7 bases for J; bases not matched to a gene: 1. In nucleotides, the CDR3 is TGTGCCAGCAGCTTAGACGGGAGGCATACGCAGTATTTT. This gives the protein CASSLDGRHTQYF.

The rearrangement links TRBV19 to TRBJ1-2; TRBD1 aligns across 9 bases. In germline, CDR1 is LNHDA, CDR2 SQIVND (reference sequence). Trimming cost V 7 bases and J 1 base; bases outside gene matches: 4. This CDR3 comprises 14 residues. Here the CDR3 reads CASTWTGVNYGYTF. The CDR3 bases are TGTGCCAGTACCTGGACAGGGGTTAACTATGGCTACACCTTC.

V gene TRBV7-9 combines with J gene TRBJ2-3, with TRBD2 matching 8 bases. V shed 1 base, J shed 0 bases, and the junction held 6 bases outside the gene matches. Looked up from germline, CDR1 is SEHNR and CDR2 is FQNEAQ (reference sequence). This CDR3 has 17 residues. DNA of the CDR3: TGTGCCAGCAGCTTAGTGCTTAGCGGGAAAAGCACAGATACGCAGTATTTT. Its translation: CASSLVLSGKSTDTQYF.

This clone was seen only a few times. This chain connects TRBV9 to TRBJ2-3; 9 bases are shared with TRBD1. The germline gives CDR1 SGDLS, CDR2 YYNGEE. This CDR3 is 15 amino acids long. With V trimmed by 2 bases and J by 6 bases, 7 bases remained unmatched. The CDR3 loop reads CASSVDRGIFDTQYF. CDR3 nucleotide sequence: TGTGCCAGCAGCGTTGACAGGGGGATATTTGATACGCAGTATTTT.

The chain links TRBV11-3 to TRBJ2-5, with D possibly being TRBD1 (6 bases). The J call is in doubt because the DNA end fits TRBJ2-7 better. Per the germline V gene, CDR1 is SGHNT and CDR2 is YENEEA. The CDR3 runs 14 residues. CDR3 sequence reads: CASSVGQSSYEQYF. For the CDR3, the DNA is TGTGCCAGCAGCGTAGGACAGTCCTCCTACGAGCAGTACTTC.

In DNA, the CDR3 is TGTGCCAGCAGCTTGAAGAGAGGCGGTTGGCAGACTCAAGAGACCCAGTACTTC. Translating gives CASSLKRGGWQTQETQYF. The gene calls are TRBV7-2 and TRBJ2-5; D unresolved. V lost 3 bases and J 2 bases, leaving 22 bases between the germline ends. Germline-derived CDR1 and CDR2 are SGHTA and FQGNSA. The CDR3 has 18 amino acids.

The chain's CDR3 is CASSPGGSGRTEAFF. Written as DNA, the CDR3 is TGTGCCAGCAGCCCAGGGGGATCAGGACGAACTGAAGCTTTCTTT. The chain employs TRBV5-4 and TRBJ1-1, with 7 bases lining up with TRBD1. This CDR3 is 15 amino acids long. V trimming: 4 bases; J trimming: 5 bases; junction bases outside the gene matches: 11. Germline V gene lookup returns CDR1 SGHNT and CDR2 YYREEE (reference sequence).

V is TRBV5-1 and J is TRBJ1-2; tentatively, D is TRBD1 (6 bases). CDR3 length equals 12 residues. Germline V lookup: CDR1 SGHRS, CDR2 YFSETQ. The V end was cut by 4 bases, the J end by 4 bases, with 8 bases between. In DNA, the CDR3 is TGCGCCAGCAGCGAGGACAGCTATGGCTACACCTTC. Translated: CASSEDSYGYTF.

The rearrangement uses TRBV6-1 and TRBJ1-1; 9 nucleotides align to TRBD1. Germline V CDR1 and CDR2: MNHNS, SASEGT. The CDR3 length is 13 residues. V lost 4 bases, J lost 8 bases, and 5 bases stayed unmatched. CDR3 loop: CASSAGQGVEAFF. The CDR3 region has the DNA TGTGCCAGCAGTGCGGGACAGGGTGTGGAAGCTTTCTTT.

J is TRBJ2-2 and V is TRBV6-6; the D gene is possibly TRBD1 (5 bases). The CDR3 loop spans 16 amino acids. V was clipped by 2 bases and J by 1 base, with 11 bases between them. Germline loops: CDR1 MNHNY, CDR2 SVGAGI (reference sequence). CDR3 DNA sequence: TGTGCCAGCAGTTACCCCCCCGGACAGAACACCGGGGAGCTGTTTTTT. It encodes CASSYPPGQNTGELFF.

Of note for this clone: The junction does not match germline at one end; this may be a read error. The gene calls are TRBV7-9 and TRBJ2-6; maybe TRBD1 (6 bases). Germline CDR1 SEHNR, CDR2 FQNEAQ (reference sequence). The CDR3 loop spans 15 amino acids. The CDR3 region is CASRPEGDGANGLTF. In DNA form, the CDR3 reads TGTGCCAGCAGACCCGAGGGGGACGGGGCCAACGGCCTGACTTTC.

This sequence joins TRBV30 and TRBJ1-5; TRBD1 aligns across 7 bases. The junction had 4 bases not matched to a gene; V was cut back by 0 bases and J by 5 bases. The CDR3 covers 14 residues. Germline V lookup: CDR1 GTSNPN, CDR2 SVGIG (reference sequence). CDR3 loop: CAWSVGQADQPQHF. As DNA, the CDR3 is TGTGCCTGGAGTGTAGGACAGGCGGATCAGCCCCAGCATTTT.

The chain couples TRBV28 to TRBJ2-3; 8 bases map to TRBD2. CDR1 MDHEN and CDR2 SYDVKM come from the germline V gene. The CDR3 has 16 residues. Trimming took 3 bases from V and 6 from J; bases not matched to a gene: 11. The CDR3 loop reads CASSFPTSGPRDTQYF. In DNA form, the CDR3 reads TGTGCCAGCAGTTTCCCTACTAGCGGCCCCAGGGATACGCAGTATTTT.

The chain employs TRBV5-6 and TRBJ2-7, with D perhaps matching TRBD2 (6 bases). This CDR3 region has 14 residues. The V end was cut by 6 bases, the J end by 2 bases, with 15 bases between. Germline assignment: CDR1 SGHDT and CDR2 YYEEEE. CDR3 protein: CASTLGGSPYEQYF. CDR3 sequence (DNA): TGTGCCAGCACCCTTGGGGGGAGCCCCTACGAGCAGTACTTC.

V and J are TRBV5-4 and TRBJ2-2; 10 positions match TRBD2. Germline CDR1 is SGHNT and CDR2 is YYREEE (reference sequence). V lost 5 bases and J lost 4; bases outside the gene matches: 5. This CDR3 region has 15 residues. The chain's CDR3 is CASRVAGGRTGELFF. DNA for the CDR3: TGTGCCAGCAGGGTAGCGGGGGGCCGCACCGGGGAGCTGTTTTTT.

The CDR3 bases are TGTGCCAGCAGTTTAAACGCCGCGGCTGGGGCTGGGGGCTACACCTTC. Translated: CASSLNAAAGAGGYTF. This chain links TRBV27 with TRBJ1-2, with a possible D match to TRBD1 (5 bases). V was shortened by 2 bases and J by 8 bases, with 21 bases between the two germline ends. The germline gives CDR1 MNHEY, CDR2 SMNVEV (reference sequence). This CDR3 contains 16 residues.

The chain carries TRBV4-1 and TRBJ2-7; 7 nucleotides match TRBD1. The CDR3 extends over 15 amino acids. CDR1 MGHRA and CDR2 YSYEKL come from the germline V gene. Trimming removed 4 bases from V and 3 bases from J; junction bases left unmatched: 9. As DNA, the CDR3 is TGCGCCAGCAGCCGAAAGACAGGGAGTAACTACGAGCAGTACTTC. Protein product: CASSRKTGSNYEQYF.

The chain links TRBV6-6 to TRBJ2-7; TRBD2 might be the D (5 bases). V was clipped by 2 bases and J by 7 bases, with 21 bases between them. The V gene's germline CDR1 is MNHNY and CDR2 SVGAGI (reference sequence). CDR3 size: 16 residues. CDR3: CASSYAASISPGEQYF. DNA of the CDR3: TGTGCCAGCAGTTACGCTGCCTCCATTTCACCGGGGGAGCAGTACTTC.

V usage is TRBV5-1 and J usage is TRBJ2-1; weak D call: TRBD2 (6 bases). Between the trimmed V and J ends, which lost 4 bases and 4 bases, there was a span of 9 bases. Germline V CDR1 and CDR2: SGHRS, YFSETQ. This CDR3 is 13 amino acids long. DNA for the CDR3: TGCGCCAGCAGCCCAGCGGGTTACAATGAGCAGTTCTTC. Its protein product is CASSPAGYNEQFF.

The V gene is TRBV11-2, the J gene TRBJ2-1, with D unresolved. CDR1 SGHAT and CDR2 FQNNGV come from the germline V gene. Deletions cut 3 bases from V and 5 bases from J, with 11 bases between. This CDR3 has 14 residues. The CDR3 sequence is CASSFAGWNNEQFF. Written as DNA, the CDR3 is TGTGCCAGCAGCTTCGCCGGGTGGAACAATGAGCAGTTCTTC.

J is TRBJ2-3 and V is TRBV4-1, with D perhaps TRBD1 (5 bases). The CDR3 sequence is 14 residues long. Germline V gene sequence: CDR1 MGHRA, CDR2 YSYEKL. V lost 4 bases and J lost 2, with 10 bases in between. CDR3 nucleotides: TGCGCCAGCAGCCGGGGCGCGAACACAGATACGCAGTATTTT. It translates to CASSRGANTDTQYF.

This sequence joins TRBV29-1 and TRBJ2-7; a possible D gene is TRBD2 (6 bases). The V gene's germline CDR1 is SQVTM and CDR2 ANQGSEA. Deletions cut 3 bases from V and 5 bases from J, with 14 bases between. The CDR3 extends over 13 amino acids. The CDR3 reads CSVERSAGHEQYF. For the CDR3, the DNA is TGCAGCGTTGAGCGTAGCGCGGGGCACGAGCAGTACTTC.

The chain links TRBV11-2 to TRBJ1-4; D possibly corresponds to TRBD1 (6 bases). Trimming took 10 bases from V and 8 from J, leaving 20 bases between them. Germline CDR1 SGHAT, CDR2 FQNNGV. The CDR3 runs to 14 residues. As DNA, the CDR3 is TGTGCCACCTCTAGGGGGGGGCATGGCGAAAAACTGTTTTTT. It is translated as CATSRGGHGEKLFF.

The chain is built from TRBV6-5 and TRBJ1-2, with TRBD1 as a possible D gene (5 bases). The CDR3 extends over 14 amino acids. Germline CDR1 MNHEY, CDR2 SVGAGI. Deletions cut 7 bases from V and 0 bases from J, with 12 bases between. In DNA form, the CDR3 reads TGTGCCAGCAACCGATGGGGCGCTAACTATGGCTACACCTTC. The encoded protein is CASNRWGANYGYTF.

The V gene is TRBV7-8, the J gene TRBJ2-7, with TRBD2 identical over 11 bases. V shed 5 bases and J 3 bases; nucleotides not matched to a gene: 9. CDR1 and CDR2 from the germline V gene are SGHVS and FQNEAQ. CDR3 length: 16 residues. In DNA, the CDR3 is TGTGCCAGCAGCCGAGGGGGACTAGCGGAAAACTACGAGCAGTACTTC. This gives the protein CASSRGGLAENYEQYF. Full variable domain (rest looked up from reference TRBV7-8 and TRBJ2-7): GAGVSQSPRYKVAKRGQDVALRCDPISGHVSLFWYQQALGQGPEFLTYFQNEAQLDKSGLPSDRFFAERPEGSVSTLKIQRTQQEDSAVYLCASSRGGLAENYEQYFGPGTRLTVT.

The chain recombines TRBV4-1 with TRBJ2-1, with D perhaps matching TRBD1 (5 bases). CDR3 length: 14 amino acids. The V end lost 3 bases, the J end lost 3 bases, and 9 bases lay between the germline ends. Germline V gene data show CDR1 as MGHRA and CDR2 as YSYEKL. The CDR3 region is CASSHRGFYNEQFF. The CDR3 coding sequence is TGCGCCAGCAGCCATAGGGGTTTCTACAATGAGCAGTTCTTC.

The chain employs TRBV4-1 and TRBJ2-1; 7 bases are shared with TRBD1. V lost 0 bases and J lost 7; bases outside the gene matches: 9. The CDR3 extends over 16 amino acids. Germline CDR1 reads MGHRA; CDR2 reads YSYEKL. The CDR3 nucleotides read TGCGCCAGCAGCCAAGACGATAACAGGGGTGGGAATGAGCAGTTCTTC. The encoded protein is CASSQDDNRGGNEQFF.